This T cell receptor (beta chain) was identified during a study of memory CD4+ T cells and cytomegalovirus serostatus. On the study more broadly: Donors were healthy Belgian adults, 9 CMV seropositive and roughly 25 seronegative. Notes on the study in general: About 40% of the roughly 160 known CMV-associated TCRbeta sequences appeared in CD4+ memory. A US-trained random forest predicted CMV serostatus with median AUC around 0.91.

On this clone itself: Its antigen is as yet unknown.

V lost 4 bases and J lost 10; bases outside the gene matches: 5. The CDR3 runs 12 residues. The V gene's germline CDR1 is SGHKS and CDR2 YYEKEE (reference sequence). The assay was immunoSEQ multiplex PCR, and TCRdb's table has in-frame clones only and misses some. The repertoire consists of 45,000 to 60,000 clones, with 65% to 85% occurring once and the leading ten covering approximately 1.9%. Single viable CD3+CD4+CD8-CD45RO+ cells were sorted as the memory CD4+ T cells. Sequenced material: memory CD4+ T cells from blood. The J gene is TRBJ1-2, the V gene TRBV5-5, with 9 bases aligning to TRBD1. The origin of this receptor is an adult in good health and CMV-seropositive. The CDR3 loop reads CASSPDRGLYTF. CDR3 coding DNA: TGTGCCAGCAGCCCGGACAGGGGCCTCTACACCTTC.